This T cell receptor beta chain was documented in a study of OX40 agonist ivuxolimab in advanced cancers. On the study more broadly: Among those treated, three patients had partial responses, one with hepatocellular carcinoma and two with cutaneous melanoma.

Trimming stripped 7 bases from V and 2 bases from J, with 10 bases between. The CDR3 length is 12 residues. CDR1 is SGHRS and CDR2 is YFSETQ in the germline V gene. Sequencing used immunoSEQ multiplex PCR; TCRdb keeps in-frame clones, though not all of them. The table includes tens of thousands of clones, around 90% detected once. Notes on this clone: Its cognate antigen is unknown.

General study findings and limits: Patients who responded partially at 0.1-3.0 mg/kg showed clonal expansion ranking among the lowest. Antigen targets of the expanded peripheral T cells went undetermined. At 0.1 to 3.0 mg/kg and by week 6, CD4+ and CD8+ T cells in the blood had expanded clonally.

The chain couples TRBV5-1 to TRBJ2-7, with D unclear. The material was CD4+ or CD8+ T cells sorted from blood, obtained in a trial of the OX40 agonist ivuxolimab. This receptor was obtained from an adult with an advanced solid tumor such as melanoma, head and neck, liver or kidney cancer. The CDR3 region is CASSRSTYEQYF. CDR3 nucleotide sequence: TGCGCCAGCTCGAGGAGTACCTACGAGCAGTACTTC.